Below, 24 T cell receptor beta chains from the same sample are listed, as sequenced in a study of blood T cell repertoires in COVID-19. Sequencing was performed with immunoSEQ multiplex PCR; in TCRdb, only in-frame clones are kept and a portion is missing. The data hold about 54,000 clones, with 87% observed a single time. The sequencing input was peripheral blood. These receptors were taken from a man between 40 and 49 years old with COVID-19, enrolled during active disease.

This chain uses TRBV7-7 with TRBJ1-5; 7 nucleotides agree with TRBD1. The CDR3 runs to 16 residues. The V segment lost 1 base and the J segment 3 bases; nucleotides outside the gene matches: 6. Germline CDR1 is SSHAT and CDR2 is FNYEAQ (reference sequence). The CDR3 nucleotides read TGTGCCAGCAGCTTAGAGGGCAGGGGGGCCAATCAGCCCCAGCATTTT. It codes for CASSLEGRGANQPQHF.

This rearrangement joins TRBV4-1 to TRBJ2-7, with 8 positions matching TRBD2. CDR3 size: 15 residues. In germline, CDR1 is MGHRA, CDR2 YSYEKL. V was pared by 0 bases and J by 4 bases, with 5 bases of the junction left unmatched. This CDR3 reads CASSQDRPGGYEQYF. CDR3 DNA: TGCGCCAGCAGCCAAGACCGTCCGGGGGGGTACGAGCAGTACTTC.

The V call is TRBV11-3, the J call TRBJ2-3; D remains unclear. V lost 0 bases to trimming and J lost 9 bases, with 13 bases between them. The CDR3 is made up of 14 amino acids. CDR1 and CDR2 from the germline V gene are SGHNT and YENEEA. Written as DNA, the CDR3 is TGTGCCAGCAGCTTAGAGGTGGGCTCTTCAACGCAGTATTTT. Its translation is CASSLEVGSSTQYF.

CDR3 bases: TGTGCCAGCAGCTTAAGCGGGAGTGAGCAGTTCTTC. Protein product: CASSLSGSEQFF. The chain couples TRBV7-3 to TRBJ2-1; 7 nucleotides agree with TRBD2. Germline CDR1 is SGHTA and CDR2 is FQGTGA. After removal of 1 base from V and 9 bases from J, the junction contained 0 bases not matched to a gene. The CDR3 length is 12 residues. The full variable domain, its missing parts supplied by reference TRBV7-3 and TRBJ2-1, is GAGVSQTPSNKVTEKGKYVELRCDPISGHTALYWYRQSLGQGPEFLIYFQGTGAADDSGLPNDRFFAVRPEGSVSTLKIQRTERGDSAVYLCASSLSGSEQFFGPGTRLTVL.

CDR3 loop: CASSLAAGAYNEQFF. The CDR3 bases are TGTGCCAGCAGTTTGGCCGCGGGGGCTTACAATGAGCAGTTCTTC. V and J are TRBV6-5 and TRBJ2-1, with D perhaps TRBD2 (7 bases). This CDR3 region has 15 residues. Per germline, CDR1 MNHEY and CDR2 SVGAGI. The V and J ends lost 4 bases and 4 bases respectively, with 14 bases between them.

This chain uses TRBV11-2 with TRBJ2-1; a weak D match, TRBD1 (5 bases). V was shortened by 1 base and J by 4 bases, with 8 bases between the two germline ends. The CDR3 covers 14 residues. Germline V gene sequence: CDR1 SGHAT, CDR2 FQNNGV. This CDR3 reads CASSLVAGYNEQFF. In DNA, the CDR3 is TGTGCCAGCAGCTTAGTGGCAGGGTACAATGAGCAGTTCTTC.

This rearrangement joins TRBV27 to TRBJ1-5; D gene ambiguous. V was cut by 2 bases and J by 6 bases, with 8 bases left in between. The germline V gene encodes CDR1 MNHEY and CDR2 SMNVEV (reference sequence). CDR3 size: 13 residues. CDR3 loop: CASSLRFGQPQHF. CDR3 DNA sequence: TGTGCCAGCAGTTTACGGTTTGGTCAGCCCCAGCATTTT.

About this clone itself: One end of the junction is discordant with germline, which a read error may explain. This chain links TRBV7-7 with TRBJ2-3, with 12 bases fitting TRBD1. This CDR3 has 16 residues. Germline V gene data show CDR1 as SSHAT and CDR2 as FNYEAQ (reference sequence). CDR3 nucleotide sequence: TGTGCTAGCAGCTTAGGGACAGGGGGCGCAACAGATACGCAGTATTTT. Amino acid sequence: CASSLGTGGATDTQYF. Supplemented by reference TRBV7-7 and TRBJ2-3, the full variable domain reads GAGVSQSPRYKVTKRGQDVTLRCDPISSHATLYWYQQALGQGPEFLTYFNYEAQPDKSGLPSDRFSAERPEGSISTLTIQRTEQRDSAMYRCASSLGTGGATDTQYFGPGTRLTVL.

The rearrangement links TRBV19 to TRBJ2-2, with a possible D match to TRBD1 (7 bases). The V end was cut by 6 bases, the J end by 1 base, with 12 bases between. This CDR3 has 15 residues. Germline lookup yields CDR1 LNHDA and CDR2 SQIVND (reference sequence). Here the CDR3 DNA reads TGTGCCAGTAGGGCAGGGGGAGGGAACACCGGGGAGCTGTTTTTT. This sequence encodes CASRAGGGNTGELFF.

The rearrangement uses TRBV7-6 and TRBJ1-3; D gene uncertain. V shed 8 bases and J shed 1 base, with 9 bases lying between them. Germline loops: CDR1 SGHVS, CDR2 FNYEAQ. There are 13 residues in the CDR3. CDR3 residues: CASPGASGNTIYF. CDR3 sequence (DNA): TGTGCCAGCCCAGGTGCTTCTGGAAACACCATATATTTT.

V is TRBV28 and J is TRBJ2-2; D might be TRBD2 (5 bases). Germline CDR1 reads MDHEN; CDR2 reads SYDVKM. The germline V and J ends were trimmed by 6 bases and 9 bases, with 17 bases remaining between them. The CDR3 length is 14 residues. The CDR3 nucleotides are TGTGCCAGCAGCTACCATTGGGCGGGCCGGGAGCTGTTTTTT. Translating gives CASSYHWAGRELFF.

The chain uses TRBV7-9 and TRBJ2-5; 7 nucleotides match TRBD2. Per the germline V gene, CDR1 is SEHNR and CDR2 is FQNEAQ (reference sequence). J was trimmed by 4 bases and V by 2 bases; bases with no gene match: 7. The CDR3 contains 15 residues. The CDR3 sequence is CASSLLSGRVETQYF. The CDR3 DNA sequence: TGTGCCAGCAGCTTACTTAGCGGGCGCGTAGAGACCCAGTACTTC. The complete variable domain, with remaining parts taken from reference TRBV7-9 and TRBJ2-5, reads DTGVSQNPRHKITKRGQNVTFRCDPISEHNRLYWYRQTLGQGPEFLTYFQNEAQLEKSRLLSDRFSAERPKGSFSTLEIQRTEQGDSAMYLCASSLLSGRVETQYFGPGTRLLVL.

V gene TRBV18 combines with J gene TRBJ1-1; D gene ambiguous. Germline V CDR1 and CDR2: KGHSH, LQKENI. V lost 3 bases and J 0 bases, leaving 5 bases between the germline ends. The CDR3 consists of 13 residues. The CDR3 DNA reads TGTGCCAGCTCACCTACAGTGAACACTGAAGCTTTCTTT. Translated, it gives CASSPTVNTEAFF.

The chain joins TRBV27 to TRBJ2-3, with 7 nucleotides matching TRBD1. CDR3 size: 16 residues. Trimming took 8 bases from V and 0 from J; bases not matched to a gene: 11. From germline, CDR1 is MNHEY and CDR2 SMNVEV (reference sequence). The CDR3 DNA follows: TGTGCCAGCTCAATCCGCGGCAGGGGGAGCACAGATACGCAGTATTTT. It translates to CASSIRGRGSTDTQYF.

The rearrangement uses TRBV7-2 and TRBJ2-1, with 8 positions matching TRBD2. The J segment lost 4 bases and the V segment lost 2 bases, leaving 4 bases of the junction unmatched. The CDR3 totals 15 residues. Germline values: CDR1 SGHTA, CDR2 FQGNSA. The CDR3 region is CASSLFGGAYNEQFF. CDR3 DNA: TGTGCCAGCAGCTTATTCGGGGGGGCATACAATGAGCAGTTCTTC.

V usage is TRBV30 and J usage is TRBJ1-6, with D tentatively TRBD1 (5 bases). Looked up from germline, CDR1 is GTSNPN and CDR2 is SVGIG (reference sequence). V dropped 1 base and J dropped 6 bases, with 25 bases sitting between them. The CDR3 has 19 residues. The chain's CDR3 is CAWSALKMTWGGSNSPLHF. DNA of the CDR3: TGTGCCTGGAGTGCGTTGAAGATGACCTGGGGGGGGAGTAATTCACCCCTCCACTTT.

This chain connects TRBV29-1 to TRBJ1-1; tentative D call: TRBD1 (6 bases). This CDR3 has 12 amino acids. V shed 7 bases and J shed 3 bases, with 12 bases lying between them. Looked up from germline, CDR1 is SQVTM and CDR2 is ANQGSEA. The CDR3 sequence is CSGQTGHTEAFF. CDR3 nucleotides: TGCAGCGGCCAAACAGGGCACACTGAAGCTTTCTTT.

The rearrangement links TRBV10-2 to TRBJ1-1; no reliable D call. This CDR3 has 15 residues. Trimming shortened V by 10 bases and J by 0 bases, and 18 bases separated the two germline ends. From germline, CDR1 is WSHSY and CDR2 SAAADI. The CDR3 is CATAERRILNTEAFF. DNA of the CDR3: TGCGCCACGGCCGAGCGTAGGATATTGAACACTGAAGCTTTCTTT.

V gene TRBV5-8 combines with J gene TRBJ2-5; D is possibly TRBD2 (5 bases). Deletions cut 5 bases from V and 5 bases from J, with 16 bases between. The CDR3 runs to 14 residues. Germline values: CDR1 SGHTS, CDR2 YDEGEE. CDR3 sequence (DNA): TGTGCCAGCAGGTCTCGGGGTGCGCAGGAGACCCAGTACTTC. Amino acid sequence: CASRSRGAQETQYF.

In this sample, this clone turned up a few times. This chain joins TRBV28 and TRBJ1-3; the match to TRBD1 covers 7 bases. From germline, CDR1 is MDHEN and CDR2 SYDVKM. The V gene end was trimmed by 5 bases and the J gene end by 8 bases; junction bases not matched to a gene: 12. This CDR3 is 15 amino acids long. Here the CDR3 reads CASSGTVQASDTIYF. CDR3 nucleotide sequence: TGTGCCAGCAGTGGGACAGTACAAGCTTCGGACACCATATATTTT.

A single count supports this clone. The chain recombines TRBV28 with TRBJ1-4; 10 bases line up with TRBD1. The germline V gene encodes CDR1 MDHEN and CDR2 SYDVKM. V dropped 5 bases and J dropped 4; count of bases not matched to a gene: 13. CDR3 size: 18 residues. The CDR3 DNA is TGTGCCAGCAGTGCGGACAGGGGGTTTATCAAGGATAATGAAAAACTGTTTTTT. Encoded protein: CASSADRGFIKDNEKLFF.

The V and J genes are TRBV7-8 and TRBJ1-4; TRBD1 aligns across 10 bases. Germline assignment: CDR1 SGHVS and CDR2 FQNEAQ. V shed 5 bases and J 3 bases; nucleotides not matched to a gene: 6. The CDR3 is made up of 16 amino acids. CDR3 sequence: CASSPGTGAANEKLFF. Here the CDR3 DNA reads TGTGCCAGCAGCCCCGGGACAGGGGCGGCTAATGAAAAACTGTTTTTT.

The chain has TRBV28 and TRBJ1-6; TRBD1 matches 10 bases. The germline V gene encodes CDR1 MDHEN and CDR2 SYDVKM. The J segment lost 7 bases and the V segment lost 6 bases, leaving 9 bases of the junction unmatched. The CDR3 sequence is 16 residues long. For the CDR3, the DNA is TGTGCCAGCAGGAGACAGGGGGCGCAATTAAATTCACCCCTCCACTTT. Translated: CASRRQGAQLNSPLHF.

The chain links TRBV5-8 to TRBJ2-3, with TRBD2 as a possible D gene (6 bases). The germline V gene has CDR1 SGHTS and CDR2 YDEGEE. The CDR3 runs to 14 residues. Trimming removed 4 bases at V and 1 base at J, with 10 bases between. In nucleotides, the CDR3 is TGTGCCAGCAGCCCGGGACTCCGCACAGATACGCAGTATTTT. Its translation: CASSPGLRTDTQYF. Full variable domain (rest looked up from reference TRBV5-8 and TRBJ2-3): EAGVTQSPTHLIKTRGQQATLRCSPISGHTSVYWYQQALGLGLQFLLWYDEGEERNRGNFPPRFSGRQFPNYSSELNVNALELEDSALYLCASSPGLRTDTQYFGPGTRLTVL.